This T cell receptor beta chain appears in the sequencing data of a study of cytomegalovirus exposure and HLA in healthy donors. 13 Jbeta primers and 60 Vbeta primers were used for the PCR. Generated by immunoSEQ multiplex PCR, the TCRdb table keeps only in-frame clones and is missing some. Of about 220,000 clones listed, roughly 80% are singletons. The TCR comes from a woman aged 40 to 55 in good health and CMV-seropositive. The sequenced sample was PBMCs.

The CDR3 loop is CASSAPGQGAGEQYF. DNA for the CDR3: TGTGCCAGCAGCGCCCCTGGACAGGGGGCAGGGGAGCAGTACTTC. V gene TRBV5-6 combines with J gene TRBJ2-5; 11 bases map to TRBD1. CDR3 length equals 15 residues. V trimming: 4 bases; J trimming: 11 bases; junction bases outside the gene matches: 13. Per germline, CDR1 SGHDT and CDR2 YYEEEE.